Each of the 32 T cell receptor beta chains below was sequenced from the same sample in a study of post-analysis software for immune sequencing data. Study-level points and caveats: Controls had lower frequencies than patients of about 5 TRBV segments, which included TRBV5-6, TRBV5-1 and TRBV20-1.

Unique-molecular-identifier-tagged TCR beta cDNA libraries were used. MiXCR was run by TCRdb on the PCR reads, yielding one entry per CDR3 protein. The sample contains approximately 660,000 distinct CDR3 sequences, 59% of which appear only once. No cognate antigen is known for these TCRs. Sequencing was performed on blood. Receptor source: a girl aged 2 to 9 with multiple sclerosis.

The chain is built from TRBV12-3 or TRBV12-4 and TRBJ1-1; possible D gene TRBD1, 6 bases. The CDR3 has 13 amino acids. V gave up 6 bases and J gave up 3 bases, with 11 bases separating them. The CDR3: CASSRGQYTEAFF. The CDR3 nucleotides read TGTGCCAGCAGCCGTGGACAGTACACTGAAGCTTTCTTT.

V is TRBV18 and J is TRBJ2-1; TRBD2 might be the D (6 bases). Germline assignment: CDR1 KGHSH and CDR2 LQKENI. The CDR3 contains 16 residues. Trimming shortened V by 1 base and J by 0 bases, and 10 bases separated the two germline ends. Here the CDR3 DNA reads TGTGCCAGCTCACCACGGCGCGGGGACTCCTACAATGAGCAGTTCTTC. Its translation: CASSPRRGDSYNEQFF.

V usage is TRBV29-1 and J usage is TRBJ2-5; D uncertain. From germline, CDR1 is SQVTM and CDR2 ANQGSEA. The ends were cut back, 4 bases at V and 7 bases at J, with 10 bases in the middle. The CDR3 is 11 residues long. CDR3 DNA: TGCAGCGTTGGTCATCCGAGGACCCAGTACTTC. Translation gives CSVGHPRTQYF.

This clonotype was picked up one time. The junction differs from germline at one of its ends, possibly a read error. The CDR3 nucleotides are TGTGCCACCAGCAGGCAACGACAGGTGGATTTGTCAGGGACCCGGTACTTC. Encoded protein: CATSRQRQVDLSGTRYF. This chain uses TRBV15 with TRBJ2-5, with D tentatively TRBD1 (6 bases). Germline V gene sequence: CDR1 LNHNV, CDR2 YYDKDF (reference sequence). This CDR3 contains 17 residues.

This chain uses TRBV10-3 with TRBJ2-6, with D uncertain. The germline gives CDR1 ENHRY, CDR2 SYGVKD. Between the trimmed V and J ends, which lost 3 bases and 0 bases, there was a span of 12 bases. The CDR3 is 17 residues long. For the CDR3, the DNA is TGTGCCATCAGTGAAAATTGGGGAACCTCTGGGGCCAACGTCCTGACTTTC. Translating gives CAISENWGTSGANVLTF.

This rearrangement joins TRBV6-5 to TRBJ2-7; tentative D call: TRBD2 (6 bases). Germline V CDR1 and CDR2: MNHEY, SVGAGI. This CDR3 spans 15 amino acids. V shed 4 bases and J shed 6 bases, with 19 bases lying between them. DNA of the CDR3: TGTGCCAGCAGTTTCCGGGACTCTAACCTGGGCGAGCAGTACTTC. Protein product: CASSFRDSNLGEQYF.

The chain is built from TRBV10-2 and TRBJ2-7, with D hard to call. The CDR3 runs to 13 residues. V lost 4 bases, J lost 5 bases, and 12 bases lay in between. CDR1 and CDR2 from the germline V gene are WSHSY and SAAADI. The CDR3 nucleotides are TGCGCCAGCAGTGGGGTTGATCGGGACGAGCAGTACTTC. It yields the protein CASSGVDRDEQYF.

This clonotype was seen just once. At one boundary the junction diverges from the germline segment, which might be a read error. This chain uses TRBV4-2 with TRBJ2-3, with 8 bases fitting TRBD2. This CDR3 contains 17 residues. Germline CDR1 reads LGHNA; CDR2 reads YNFKEQ. In DNA form, the CDR3 reads TGTGCCAGCGGCCAGGACAAACTAGCGGATTACATAGATACGCAGTATTTT. Its protein is CASGQDKLADYIDTQYF.

This chain links TRBV9 with TRBJ1-2; no clear D gene. V was pared by 0 bases and J by 2 bases, with 14 bases between. This CDR3 spans 16 amino acids. CDR1 and CDR2 (germline): SGDLS, YYNGEE. The CDR3 region is CASSVAPLSPNYGYTF. Here the CDR3 DNA reads TGTGCCAGCAGCGTAGCCCCACTATCACCCAACTATGGCTACACCTTC.

This clonotype was counted between two and nine times. This chain uses TRBV7-2 with TRBJ1-5; maybe TRBD1 (5 bases). Germline CDR1 is SGHTA and CDR2 is FQGNSA. V was trimmed by 2 bases and J by 7 bases, leaving 12 bases between them. This CDR3 has 14 residues. CDR3 protein: CASSLQGWEQPQHF. The DNA for the CDR3 is TGTGCCAGCAGCTTACAGGGCTGGGAACAGCCCCAGCATTTT.

This clonotype was recorded a few times. The rearrangement joins TRBV7-9 to TRBJ2-1; TRBD1 agrees at 9 bases. Germline V CDR1 and CDR2: SEHNR, FQNEAQ (reference sequence). This CDR3 is 16 amino acids long. The V segment lost 3 bases and the J segment 7 bases; nucleotides outside the gene matches: 10. The CDR3 here is CASSFRWGQGKNEQFF. The CDR3 region has the DNA TGTGCCAGCAGCTTTAGGTGGGGACAGGGTAAAAATGAGCAGTTCTTC.

The J gene is TRBJ2-1, the V gene TRBV7-8, with 8 positions matching TRBD2. From germline, CDR1 is SGHVS and CDR2 FQNEAQ. The V segment lost 5 bases and the J segment 0 bases; nucleotides outside the gene matches: 9. The CDR3 consists of 17 residues. The chain's CDR3 is CASSPPGGISSYNEQFF. The CDR3 bases are TGTGCCAGCAGCCCTCCGGGGGGGATTAGCTCCTACAATGAGCAGTTCTTC. Together with reference TRBV7-8 and TRBJ2-1, the CDR3 gives the full variable domain: GAGVSQSPRYKVAKRGQDVALRCDPISGHVSLFWYQQALGQGPEFLTYFQNEAQLDKSGLPSDRFFAERPEGSVSTLKIQRTQQEDSAVYLCASSPPGGISSYNEQFFGPGTRLTVL.

This clonotype appeared a few times. The J gene is TRBJ2-1, the V gene TRBV6-2 or TRBV6-3; D gene uncertain. The V gene lost 8 bases and the J gene lost 3 bases, with 11 bases spanning the gap. There are 13 residues in the CDR3. CDR1 is MNHEY and CDR2 is SVGEGT in the germline V gene. This CDR3 reads CASGQTRYNEQFF. The CDR3 DNA is TGTGCCAGCGGGCAAACTCGCTACAATGAGCAGTTCTTC.

The chain recombines TRBV12-3 or TRBV12-4 with TRBJ1-4; D may be TRBD1 (6 bases). Trimming pared 4 bases from V and 3 bases from J, leaving 9 bases between. The CDR3 totals 14 residues. The CDR3 DNA reads as TGTGCCAGCAGTTGGGGGCCGGCTAATGAAAAACTGTTTTTT. Protein: CASSWGPANEKLFF.

The V and J genes are TRBV19 and TRBJ2-1; 10 bases map to TRBD1. J gave up 10 bases and V 6 bases, and 9 bases lay outside the gene matches. The CDR3 extends over 14 amino acids. Germline CDR1 is LNHDA and CDR2 is SQIVND (reference sequence). CDR3 loop: CASRLTGGRKEQFF. The CDR3 nucleotides read TGTGCCAGTAGACTGACAGGGGGCAGGAAGGAGCAGTTCTTC.

This sequence joins TRBV6-1 and TRBJ1-2; a possible D gene is TRBD1 (5 bases). The CDR3 loop spans 14 amino acids. V lost 7 bases, J lost 2 bases, and 14 bases lay in between. CDR1 MNHNS and CDR2 SASEGT come from the germline V gene. CDR3 coding DNA: TGTGCCAGCATGGGCAGGGAAGGGAACTATGGCTACACCTTC. The encoded protein is CASMGREGNYGYTF.

This clonotype showed up just a few times. The V gene is TRBV12-5, the J gene TRBJ2-1; 7 bases fit TRBD2. V shed 0 bases, J shed 7 bases, and the junction held 9 bases outside the gene matches. The CDR3 totals 16 residues. The germline V gene encodes CDR1 LGHNT and CDR2 FRNRAP. CDR3 bases: TGTGCTAGTGGTTTGGTACCAGCGGGAAAAGCTAATGAGCAGTTCTTC. This gives the protein CASGLVPAGKANEQFF.

A word on this clonotype: A much larger clone sits a single nucleotide away, making a read error possible. V gene TRBV12-3 or TRBV12-4 combines with J gene TRBJ2-1; 7 nucleotides align to TRBD2. The J call is doubtful: the DNA matches TRBJ2-7 better. The CDR3 contains 15 residues. The chain's CDR3 is CASSLEAGIYNEQYF. CDR3 coding DNA: TGTGCCAGCAGTTTAGAAGCGGGGATTTACAATGAGCAGTACTTC.

V gene TRBV14 combines with J gene TRBJ1-2; TRBD1 is a possible D gene (5 bases). The V gene's germline CDR1 is SGHDN and CDR2 FVKESK. V dropped 0 bases and J dropped 2 bases, with 10 bases sitting between them. CDR3 size: 15 residues. CDR3 amino acids: CASSQDLEGNYGYTF. The CDR3 DNA reads TGTGCCAGCAGCCAAGATCTGGAGGGGAACTATGGCTACACCTTC.

The chain recombines TRBV20-1 with TRBJ2-1; 14 positions agree with TRBD2. Per the germline V gene, CDR1 is DFQATT and CDR2 is SNEGSKA (reference sequence). The junction had 5 bases not matched to a gene; V was cut back by 6 bases and J by 7 bases. CDR3 length: 14 amino acids. CDR3 sequence (DNA): TGCAGTGCAGGACTAGCGGGAGGTAGGAATGAGCAGTTCTTC. Translation gives CSAGLAGGRNEQFF.

This sequence joins TRBV4-1 and TRBJ2-6; perhaps TRBD1 as D (6 bases). Trimming took off 4 bases at V and 4 bases at J, with 20 bases between the two ends. Germline V gene lookup returns CDR1 MGHRA and CDR2 YSYEKL. CDR3 size: 18 residues. CDR3 DNA sequence: TGCGCCAGCAGCCCGATGAGGGGCCAGGGGTCCGGGGCCAACGTCCTGACTTTC. Translated: CASSPMRGQGSGANVLTF.

The rearrangement links TRBV10-3 to TRBJ1-2; 8 bases align to TRBD1. V was clipped by 4 bases and J by 6 bases; unmatched bases: 10. The CDR3 runs 15 residues. Per germline, CDR1 ENHRY and CDR2 SYGVKD. Here the CDR3 DNA reads TGTGCCATCAGTGTAGAAGGACAGGGAGGGGATGGCTACACCTTC. This sequence encodes CAISVEGQGGDGYTF.

This chain uses TRBV7-3 with TRBJ2-1, with 10 nucleotides matching TRBD1. The V gene end was trimmed by 5 bases and the J gene end by 4 bases; junction bases not matched to a gene: 5. Germline values: CDR1 SGHTA, CDR2 FQGTGA. This CDR3 spans 15 amino acids. CDR3 protein: CASSPGTGEYNEQFF. CDR3 sequence (DNA): TGTGCCAGCAGCCCCGGGACAGGGGAGTACAATGAGCAGTTCTTC.

Here the CDR3 DNA reads TGTGCCAGCAGCTCCCCCGCGGGACGACGGACTACCGAGCAGTACTTC. Protein product: CASSSPAGRRTTEQYF. The chain employs TRBV7-2 and TRBJ2-7; D is perhaps TRBD2 (6 bases). Trimming stripped 4 bases from V and 6 bases from J, with 22 bases between. The CDR3 loop spans 16 amino acids. Germline V lookup: CDR1 SGHTA, CDR2 FQGNSA.

V is TRBV11-2 and J is TRBJ1-1; 8 bases line up with TRBD1. Trimming cost V 1 base and J 7 bases; bases outside gene matches: 11. The CDR3 is made up of 16 amino acids. The germline gives CDR1 SGHAT, CDR2 FQNNGV. CDR3 coding DNA: TGTGCCAGCAGCTTAGTAGGGGGCAGGGGGCGTAGTGAAGCTTTCTTT. Translation gives CASSLVGGRGRSEAFF.

V and J are TRBV29-1 and TRBJ2-7; perhaps TRBD1 as D (5 bases). V lost 0 bases to trimming and J lost 4 bases, with 13 bases between them. The germline V gene encodes CDR1 SQVTM and CDR2 ANQGSEA. This CDR3 region has 14 residues. As DNA, the CDR3 is TGCAGCGTTGAAGATCAAAGGGGTGGGTACGAGCAGTACTTC. This gives the protein CSVEDQRGGYEQYF.

The genes are TRBV29-1 and TRBJ1-1; D call uncertain. Trimming took off 4 bases at V and 4 bases at J, with 7 bases between the two ends. Per the germline V gene, CDR1 is SQVTM and CDR2 is ANQGSEA. The CDR3 extends over 11 amino acids. CDR3 protein: CSVVRSTEAFF. The CDR3 DNA reads TGCAGCGTTGTGAGGAGCACTGAAGCTTTCTTT.

The gene calls are TRBV6-1 and TRBJ2-4; D ambiguous. Trimming took 3 bases from V and 15 from J, leaving 15 bases between them. Germline V gives CDR1 MNHNS, CDR2 SASEGT. CDR3 length: 12 residues. The DNA of the CDR3 is TGTGCCAGCAGTGACCCGGTGTTTTCCTGGTACTTC. Translated, it gives CASSDPVFSWYF.

The chain has TRBV20-1 and TRBJ2-1; 9 bases fit TRBD2. This CDR3 has 17 residues. J lost 7 bases, V lost 3 bases, and 16 bases had no gene match. The V gene's germline CDR1 is DFQATT and CDR2 SNEGSKA (reference sequence). CDR3 region: CSASSSGATMAVNEQFF. CDR3 nucleotides: TGCAGTGCTAGTTCTAGCGGGGCTACAATGGCTGTGAATGAGCAGTTCTTC.

The chain combines TRBV29-1 with TRBJ2-1; 12 bases are a match to TRBD2. The germline CDR1 and CDR2 sequences are SQVTM and ANQGSEA. V lost 6 bases, J lost 8 bases, and 8 bases stayed unmatched. CDR3 size: 14 residues. This chain's CDR3 is CSVLPGLAGDEQFF. The CDR3 DNA sequence: TGCAGCGTCCTTCCGGGACTAGCGGGCGATGAGCAGTTCTTC.

On this clonotype itself: At one of its ends the junction is not consistent with the germline gene, which may arise from a read error. This chain uses TRBV12-3 or TRBV12-4 with TRBJ1-5; possibly TRBD1 for D (5 bases). The CDR3 length is 14 residues. This CDR3 is CASSLSGSNQPQHF. CDR3 in DNA: TGCGCCAGCAGCTTATCAGGGTCCAATCAGCCCCAGCATTTT.

The chain recombines TRBV5-1 with TRBJ2-6, with no clear D. The CDR3 length is 15 residues. Germline CDR1 is SGHRS and CDR2 is YFSETQ. Trimming stripped 5 bases from V and 12 bases from J, with 21 bases between. The CDR3 loop is CASSSQVAALRVLTF. The DNA of the CDR3 is TGCGCCAGCAGTTCTCAAGTGGCGGCGCTCCGCGTCCTGACTTTC.